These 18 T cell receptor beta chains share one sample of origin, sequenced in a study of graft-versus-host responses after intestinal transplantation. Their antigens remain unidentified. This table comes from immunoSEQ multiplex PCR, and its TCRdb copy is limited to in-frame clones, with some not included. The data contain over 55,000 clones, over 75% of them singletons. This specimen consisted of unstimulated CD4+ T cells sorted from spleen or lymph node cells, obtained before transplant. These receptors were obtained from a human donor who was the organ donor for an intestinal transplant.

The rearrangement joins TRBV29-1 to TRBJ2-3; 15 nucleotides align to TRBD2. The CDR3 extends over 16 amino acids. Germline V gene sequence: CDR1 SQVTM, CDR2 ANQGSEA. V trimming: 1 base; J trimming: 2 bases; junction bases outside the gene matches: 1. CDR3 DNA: TGCAGCGTTGAAGGGACTAGCGGGGGGGCCACAGATACGCAGTATTTT. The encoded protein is CSVEGTSGGATDTQYF.

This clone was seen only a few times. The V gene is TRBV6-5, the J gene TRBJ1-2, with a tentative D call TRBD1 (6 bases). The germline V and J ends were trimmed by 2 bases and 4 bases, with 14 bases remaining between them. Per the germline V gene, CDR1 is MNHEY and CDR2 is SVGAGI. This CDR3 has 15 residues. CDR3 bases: TGTGCCAGCAGTTACCGGGGGGGGCAAGGCTATGGCTACACCTTC. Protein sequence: CASSYRGGQGYGYTF.

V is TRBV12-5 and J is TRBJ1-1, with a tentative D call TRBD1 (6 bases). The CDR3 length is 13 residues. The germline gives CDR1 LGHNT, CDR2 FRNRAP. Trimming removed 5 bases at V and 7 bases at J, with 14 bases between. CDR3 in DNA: TGTGCTAGTGGTGACTCAACAGGGATTGAAGCTTTCTTT. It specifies CASGDSTGIEAFF.

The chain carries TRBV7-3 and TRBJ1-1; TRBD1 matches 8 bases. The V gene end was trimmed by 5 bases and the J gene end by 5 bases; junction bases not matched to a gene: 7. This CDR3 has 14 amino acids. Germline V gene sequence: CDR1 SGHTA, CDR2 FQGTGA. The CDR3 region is CASSPTDRATEAFF. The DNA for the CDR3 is TGTGCCAGCAGCCCCACGGACAGGGCAACTGAAGCTTTCTTT. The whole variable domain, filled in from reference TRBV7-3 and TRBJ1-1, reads GAGVSQTPSNKVTEKGKYVELRCDPISGHTALYWYRQSLGQGPEFLIYFQGTGAADDSGLPNDRFFAVRPEGSVSTLKIQRTERGDSAVYLCASSPTDRATEAFFGQGTRLTVV.

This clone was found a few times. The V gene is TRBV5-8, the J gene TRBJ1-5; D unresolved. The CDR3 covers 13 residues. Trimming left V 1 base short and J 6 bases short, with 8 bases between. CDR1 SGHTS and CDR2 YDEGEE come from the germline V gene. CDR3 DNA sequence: TGTGCCAGCAGCTTGACCGGCGGTCAGCCCCAGCATTTT. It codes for CASSLTGGQPQHF.

CDR3 DNA: TGTGCCAGCAGTTTGGCCGGGACAGCGAACACTGAAGCTTTCTTT. This codes for CASSLAGTANTEAFF. This sequence joins TRBV28 and TRBJ1-1, with TRBD1 matching over 7 bases. Germline V gene sequence: CDR1 MDHEN, CDR2 SYDVKM. The CDR3 spans 15 residues. V was pared by 3 bases and J by 1 base, with 5 bases of the junction left unmatched. Full variable domain (outside the CDR3, taken from reference TRBV28 and TRBJ1-1): DVKVTQSSRYLVKRTGEKVFLECVQDMDHENMFWYRQDPGLGLRLIYFSYDVKMKEKGDIPEGYSVSREKKERFSLILESASTNQTSMYLCASSLAGTANTEAFFGQGTRLTVV.

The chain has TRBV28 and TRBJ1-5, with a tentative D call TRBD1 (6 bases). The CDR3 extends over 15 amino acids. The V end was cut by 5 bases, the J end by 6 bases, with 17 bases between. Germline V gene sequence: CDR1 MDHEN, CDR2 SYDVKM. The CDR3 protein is CASSPQVVGAQPQHF. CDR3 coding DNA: TGTGCCAGCAGTCCCCAAGTGGTGGGGGCTCAGCCCCAGCATTTT.

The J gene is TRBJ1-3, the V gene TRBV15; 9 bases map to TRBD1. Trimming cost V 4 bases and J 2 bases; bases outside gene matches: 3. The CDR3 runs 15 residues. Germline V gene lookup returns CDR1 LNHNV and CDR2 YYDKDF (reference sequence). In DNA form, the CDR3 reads TGTGCCACCAGCACTGGGACAGGGACTGGAAACACCATATATTTT. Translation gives CATSTGTGTGNTIYF. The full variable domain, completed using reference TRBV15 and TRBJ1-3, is DAMVIQNPRYQVTQFGKPVTLSCSQTLNHNVMYWYQQKSSQAPKLLFHYYDKDFNNEADTPDNFQSRRPNTSFCFLDIRSPGLGDTAMYLCATSTGTGTGNTIYFGEGSWLTVV.

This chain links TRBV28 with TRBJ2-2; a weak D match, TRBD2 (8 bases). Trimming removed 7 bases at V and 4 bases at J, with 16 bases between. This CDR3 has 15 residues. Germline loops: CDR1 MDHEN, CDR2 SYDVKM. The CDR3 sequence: CASTGGGASTGELFF. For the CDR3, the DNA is TGTGCCAGCACGGGAGGGGGCGCAAGCACCGGGGAGCTGTTTTTT. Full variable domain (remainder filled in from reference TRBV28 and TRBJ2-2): DVKVTQSSRYLVKRTGEKVFLECVQDMDHENMFWYRQDPGLGLRLIYFSYDVKMKEKGDIPEGYSVSREKKERFSLILESASTNQTSMYLCASTGGGASTGELFFGEGSRLTVL.

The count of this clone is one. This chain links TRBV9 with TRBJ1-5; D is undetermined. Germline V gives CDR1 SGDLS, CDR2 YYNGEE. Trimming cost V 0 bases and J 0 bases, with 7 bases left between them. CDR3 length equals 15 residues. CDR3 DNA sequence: TGTGCCAGCAGCGTAGACAGCTATAGCAATCAGCCCCAGCATTTT. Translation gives CASSVDSYSNQPQHF.

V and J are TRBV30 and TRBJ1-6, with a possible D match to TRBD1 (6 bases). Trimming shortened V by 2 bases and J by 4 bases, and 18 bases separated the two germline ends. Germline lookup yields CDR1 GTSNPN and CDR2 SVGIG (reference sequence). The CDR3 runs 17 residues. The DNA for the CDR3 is TGTGCCTGGAGTTACAACAGGGATACCGGTTATAATTCACCCCTCCACTTT. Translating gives CAWSYNRDTGYNSPLHF.

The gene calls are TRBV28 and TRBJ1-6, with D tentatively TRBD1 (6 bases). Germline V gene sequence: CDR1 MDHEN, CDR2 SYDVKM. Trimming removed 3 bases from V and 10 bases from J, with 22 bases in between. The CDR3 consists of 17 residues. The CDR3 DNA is TGTGCCAGCAGTTTTCTAAGCCGATCGGGGGGCAGCTCACCCCTCCACTTT. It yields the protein CASSFLSRSGGSSPLHF.

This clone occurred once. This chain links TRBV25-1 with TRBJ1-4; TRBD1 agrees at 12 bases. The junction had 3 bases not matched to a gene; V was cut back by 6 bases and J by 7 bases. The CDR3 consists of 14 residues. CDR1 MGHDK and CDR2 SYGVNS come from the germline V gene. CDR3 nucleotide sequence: TGTGCCAGCAGGGGGACAGGGGGCAGTGAAAAACTGTTTTTT. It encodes CASRGTGGSEKLFF.

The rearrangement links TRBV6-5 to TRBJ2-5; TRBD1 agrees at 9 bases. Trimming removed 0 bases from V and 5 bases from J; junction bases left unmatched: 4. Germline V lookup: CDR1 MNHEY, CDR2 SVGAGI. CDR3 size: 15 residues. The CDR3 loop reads CASSYSTGGGETQYF. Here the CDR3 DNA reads TGTGCCAGCAGTTACTCTACAGGGGGCGGGGAGACCCAGTACTTC.

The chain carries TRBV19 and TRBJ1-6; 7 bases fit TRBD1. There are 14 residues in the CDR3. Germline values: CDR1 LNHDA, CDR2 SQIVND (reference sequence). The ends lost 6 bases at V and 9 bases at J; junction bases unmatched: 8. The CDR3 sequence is CASSLTGERSPLHF. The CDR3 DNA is TGTGCCAGTAGCCTCACAGGGGAGCGTTCACCCCTCCACTTT.

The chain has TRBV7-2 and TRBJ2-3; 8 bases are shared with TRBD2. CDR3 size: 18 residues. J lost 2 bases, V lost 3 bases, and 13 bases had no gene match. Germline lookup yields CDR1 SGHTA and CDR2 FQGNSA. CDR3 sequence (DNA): TGTGCCAGCAGCTTCAGCGGGGGCACCCCAAAGGCCACAGATACGCAGTATTTT. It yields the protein CASSFSGGTPKATDTQYF.

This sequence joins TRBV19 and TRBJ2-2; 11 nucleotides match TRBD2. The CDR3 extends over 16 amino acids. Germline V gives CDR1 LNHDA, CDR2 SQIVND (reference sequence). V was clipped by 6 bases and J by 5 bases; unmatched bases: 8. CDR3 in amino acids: CASRDPGLAETGELFF. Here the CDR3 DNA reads TGTGCCAGTAGAGATCCGGGACTAGCGGAGACCGGGGAGCTGTTTTTT.

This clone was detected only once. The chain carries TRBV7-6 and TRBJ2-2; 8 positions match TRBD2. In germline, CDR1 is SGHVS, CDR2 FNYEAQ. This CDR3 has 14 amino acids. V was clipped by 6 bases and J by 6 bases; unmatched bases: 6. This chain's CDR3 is CASSPTSEPGELFF. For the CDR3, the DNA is TGTGCCAGCAGTCCGACTAGCGAGCCCGGGGAGCTGTTTTTT. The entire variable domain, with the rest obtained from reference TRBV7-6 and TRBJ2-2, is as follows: GAGVSQSPRYKVTKRGQDVALRCDPISGHVSLYWYRQALGQGPEFLTYFNYEAQQDKSGLPNDRFSAERPEGSISTLTIQRTEQRDSAMYRCASSPTSEPGELFFGEGSRLTVL.